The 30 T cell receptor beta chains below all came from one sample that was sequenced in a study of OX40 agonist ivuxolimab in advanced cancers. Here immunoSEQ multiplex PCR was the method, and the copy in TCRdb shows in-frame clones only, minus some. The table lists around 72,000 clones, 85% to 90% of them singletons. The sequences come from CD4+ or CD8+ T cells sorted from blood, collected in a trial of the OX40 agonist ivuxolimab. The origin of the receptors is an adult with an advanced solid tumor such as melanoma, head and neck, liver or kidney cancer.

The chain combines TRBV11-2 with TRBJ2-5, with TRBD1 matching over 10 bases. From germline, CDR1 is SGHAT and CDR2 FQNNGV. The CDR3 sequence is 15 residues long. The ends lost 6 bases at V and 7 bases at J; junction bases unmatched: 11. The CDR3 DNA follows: TGTGCCAGCAGTCGGCCCGGGACAGGGGAAGGGACCCAGTACTTC. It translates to CASSRPGTGEGTQYF.

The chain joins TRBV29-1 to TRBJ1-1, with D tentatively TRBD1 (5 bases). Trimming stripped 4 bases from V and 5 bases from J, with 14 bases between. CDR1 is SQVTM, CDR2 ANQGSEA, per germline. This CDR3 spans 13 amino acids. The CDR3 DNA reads TGCAGCGTTGCAGGGAAGTTCGTAACTGAAGCTTTCTTT. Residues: CSVAGKFVTEAFF.

The CDR3 is CASSPSANPGELFF. The CDR3 DNA reads TGTGCCAGCAGCCCTAGCGCTAATCCCGGGGAGCTGTTTTTT. The chain employs TRBV7-2 and TRBJ2-2; maybe TRBD2 (6 bases). The CDR3 has 14 residues. From germline, CDR1 is SGHTA and CDR2 FQGNSA. V lost 5 bases to trimming and J lost 6 bases, with 13 bases between them.

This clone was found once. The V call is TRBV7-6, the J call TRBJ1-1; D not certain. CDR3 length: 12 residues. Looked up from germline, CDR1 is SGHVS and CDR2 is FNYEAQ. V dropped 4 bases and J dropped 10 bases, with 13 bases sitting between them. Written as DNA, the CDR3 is TGTGCCAGCAGCTCCCAGGCAGGCTCAGCTTTCTTT. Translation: CASSSQAGSAFF. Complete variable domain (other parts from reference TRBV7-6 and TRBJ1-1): GAGVSQSPRYKVTKRGQDVALRCDPISGHVSLYWYRQALGQGPEFLTYFNYEAQQDKSGLPNDRFSAERPEGSISTLTIQRTEQRDSAMYRCASSSQAGSAFFGQGTRLTVV.

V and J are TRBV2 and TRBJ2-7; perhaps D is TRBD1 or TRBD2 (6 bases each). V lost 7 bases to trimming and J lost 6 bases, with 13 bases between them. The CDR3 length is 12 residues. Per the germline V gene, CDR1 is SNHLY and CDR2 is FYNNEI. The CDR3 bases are TGTGCCAGCAAGAAAGGGGGGACCGAGCAGTACTTC. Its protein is CASKKGGTEQYF.

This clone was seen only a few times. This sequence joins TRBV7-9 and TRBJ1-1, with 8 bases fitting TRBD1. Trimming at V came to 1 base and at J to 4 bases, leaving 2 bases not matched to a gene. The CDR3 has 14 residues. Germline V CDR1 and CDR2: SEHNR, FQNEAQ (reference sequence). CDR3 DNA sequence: TGTGCCAGCAGCTTAGAAACAGGGGGCACTGAAGCTTTCTTT. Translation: CASSLETGGTEAFF.

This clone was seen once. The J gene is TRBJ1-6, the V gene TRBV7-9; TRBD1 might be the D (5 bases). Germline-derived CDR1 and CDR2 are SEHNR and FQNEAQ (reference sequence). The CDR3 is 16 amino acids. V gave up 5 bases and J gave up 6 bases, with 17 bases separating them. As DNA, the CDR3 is TGTGCCAGCAGCGGCCTCGGGGCGGGGGGTAATTCACCCCTCCACTTT. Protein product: CASSGLGAGGNSPLHF.

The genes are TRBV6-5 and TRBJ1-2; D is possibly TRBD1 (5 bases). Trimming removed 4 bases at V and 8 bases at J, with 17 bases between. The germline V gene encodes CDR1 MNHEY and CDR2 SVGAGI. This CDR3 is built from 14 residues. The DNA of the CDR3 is TGTGCCAGCAGTTCCACGGGGGACCTTCTGGGCTACACCTTC. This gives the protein CASSSTGDLLGYTF.

CDR3 in DNA: TGCGCCAGCAGCTTGGATCCCGGACAGTTGAACACTGAAGCTTTCTTT. This gives the protein CASSLDPGQLNTEAFF. The chain combines TRBV5-1 with TRBJ1-1; D may be TRBD1 (6 bases). CDR3 length: 16 amino acids. Germline lookup yields CDR1 SGHRS and CDR2 YFSETQ. The V end was cut by 0 bases, the J end by 0 bases, with 12 bases between.

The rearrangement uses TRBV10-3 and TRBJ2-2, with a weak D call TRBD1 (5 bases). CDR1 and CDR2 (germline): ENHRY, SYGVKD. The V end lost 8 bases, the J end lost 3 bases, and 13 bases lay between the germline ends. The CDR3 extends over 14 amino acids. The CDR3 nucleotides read TGTGCCATCGGGGCCCTAGGAGACACCGGGGAGCTGTTTTTT. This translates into CAIGALGDTGELFF.

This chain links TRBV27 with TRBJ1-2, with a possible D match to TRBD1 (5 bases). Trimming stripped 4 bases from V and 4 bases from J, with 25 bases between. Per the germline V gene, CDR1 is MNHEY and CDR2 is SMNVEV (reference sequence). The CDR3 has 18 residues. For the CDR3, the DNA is TGTGCCAGCAGTTCCGGGACGGCGGTCGTCCGTCCTTTCTATGGCTACACCTTC. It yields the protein CASSSGTAVVRPFYGYTF.

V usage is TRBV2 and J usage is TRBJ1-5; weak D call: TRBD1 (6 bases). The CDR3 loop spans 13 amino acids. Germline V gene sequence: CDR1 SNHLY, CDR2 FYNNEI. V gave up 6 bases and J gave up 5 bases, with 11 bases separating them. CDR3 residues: CASRGRGYQPQHF. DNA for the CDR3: TGTGCCAGCAGGGGCAGGGGTTATCAGCCCCAGCATTTT.

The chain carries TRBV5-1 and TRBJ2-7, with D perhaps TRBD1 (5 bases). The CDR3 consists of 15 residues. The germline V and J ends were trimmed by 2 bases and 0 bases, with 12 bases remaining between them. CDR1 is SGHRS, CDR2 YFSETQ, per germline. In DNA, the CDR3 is TGCGCCAGCAGCTTAGGGGCCAAGATCTCCTACGAGCAGTACTTC. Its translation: CASSLGAKISYEQYF. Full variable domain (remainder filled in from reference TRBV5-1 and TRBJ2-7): KAGVTQTPRYLIKTRGQQVTLSCSPISGHRSVSWYQQTPGQGLQFLFEYFSETQRNKGNFPGRFSGRQFSNSRSEMNVSTLELGDSALYLCASSLGAKISYEQYFGPGTRLTVT.

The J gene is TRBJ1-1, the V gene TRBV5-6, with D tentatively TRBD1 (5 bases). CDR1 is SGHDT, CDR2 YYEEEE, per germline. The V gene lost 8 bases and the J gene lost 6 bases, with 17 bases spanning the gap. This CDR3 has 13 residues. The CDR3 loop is CASYPFEGPEAFF. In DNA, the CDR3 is TGTGCCAGTTACCCCTTTGAGGGGCCTGAAGCTTTCTTT.

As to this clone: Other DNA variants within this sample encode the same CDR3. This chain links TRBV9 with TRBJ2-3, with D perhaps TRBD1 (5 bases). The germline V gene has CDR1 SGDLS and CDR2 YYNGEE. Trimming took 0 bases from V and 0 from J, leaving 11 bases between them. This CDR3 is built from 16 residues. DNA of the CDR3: TGTGCCAGCAGCGTAGCTGGGGCAGGAAGCACAGATACGCAGTATTTT. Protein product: CASSVAGAGSTDTQYF.

Here the CDR3 reads CASSLKQAPSGRTDTQYF. The CDR3 bases are TGTGCCAGCAGCTTAAAGCAGGCCCCTAGCGGGAGAACAGATACGCAGTATTTT. The J gene is TRBJ2-3, the V gene TRBV11-2, with TRBD2 identical over 10 bases. Germline V gene lookup returns CDR1 SGHAT and CDR2 FQNNGV. The length of the CDR3 is 18 residues. V was pared by 2 bases and J by 3 bases, with 11 bases of the junction left unmatched.

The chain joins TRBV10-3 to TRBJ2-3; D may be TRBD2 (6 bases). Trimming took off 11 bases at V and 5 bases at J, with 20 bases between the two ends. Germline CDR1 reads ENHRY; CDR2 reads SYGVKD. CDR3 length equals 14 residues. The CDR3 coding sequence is TGTGCCTCCAGAGGCGGGACTGAACGAGATACGCAGTATTTT. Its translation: CASRGGTERDTQYF.

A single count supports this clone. For the CDR3, the DNA is TGTGCCAGCTACCGACTAGTTTGGCAATCAGAGACCCAGTACTTC. Encoded protein: CASYRLVWQSETQYF. The rearrangement joins TRBV2 to TRBJ2-5; tentative D call: TRBD2 (6 bases). The germline V gene encodes CDR1 SNHLY and CDR2 FYNNEI. V was clipped by 8 bases and J by 4 bases, with 20 bases between them. This CDR3 is 15 amino acids long.

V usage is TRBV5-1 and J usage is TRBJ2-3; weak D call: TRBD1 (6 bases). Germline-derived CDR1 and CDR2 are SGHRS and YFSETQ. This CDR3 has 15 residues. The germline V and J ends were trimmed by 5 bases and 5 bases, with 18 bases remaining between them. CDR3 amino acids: CASSEETGVRDTQYF. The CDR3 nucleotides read TGCGCCAGCAGTGAAGAGACAGGCGTCCGAGATACGCAGTATTTT.

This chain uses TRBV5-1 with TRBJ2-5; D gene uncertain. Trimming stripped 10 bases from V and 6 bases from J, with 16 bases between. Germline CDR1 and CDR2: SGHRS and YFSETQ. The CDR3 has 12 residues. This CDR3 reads CASSRDGKTQYF. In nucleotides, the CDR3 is TGCGCCTCCTCCCGCGACGGTAAGACCCAGTACTTC.

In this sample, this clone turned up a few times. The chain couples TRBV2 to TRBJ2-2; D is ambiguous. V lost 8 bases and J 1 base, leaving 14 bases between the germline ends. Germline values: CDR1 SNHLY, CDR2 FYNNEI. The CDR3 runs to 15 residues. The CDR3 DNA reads TGTGCCAGCCACCGACTGAGTATGAACACCGGGGAGCTGTTTTTT. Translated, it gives CASHRLSMNTGELFF.

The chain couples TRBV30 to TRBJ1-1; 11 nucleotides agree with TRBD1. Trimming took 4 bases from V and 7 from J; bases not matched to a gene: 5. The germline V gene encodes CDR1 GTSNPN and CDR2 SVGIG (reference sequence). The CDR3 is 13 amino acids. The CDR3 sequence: CAWNRDRGIEAFF. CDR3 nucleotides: TGTGCCTGGAACCGGGACAGGGGGATTGAAGCTTTCTTT.

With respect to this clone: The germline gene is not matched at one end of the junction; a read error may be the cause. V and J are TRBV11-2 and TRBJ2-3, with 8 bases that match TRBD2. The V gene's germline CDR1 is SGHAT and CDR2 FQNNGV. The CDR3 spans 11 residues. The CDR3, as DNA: TGTGCCAGCAGCCCAGCGGGAGTTTTGGATTTT. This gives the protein CASSPAGVLDF.

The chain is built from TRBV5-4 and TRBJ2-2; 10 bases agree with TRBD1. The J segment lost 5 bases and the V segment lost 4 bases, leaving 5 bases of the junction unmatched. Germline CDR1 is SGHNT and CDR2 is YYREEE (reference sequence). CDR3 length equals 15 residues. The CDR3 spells CASSLGTGETGELFF. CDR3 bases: TGTGCCAGCAGCCTTGGGACAGGGGAAACCGGGGAGCTGTTTTTT. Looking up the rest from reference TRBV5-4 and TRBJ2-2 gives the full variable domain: ETGVTQSPTHLIKTRGQQVTLRCSSQSGHNTVSWYQQALGQGPQFIFQYYREEENGRGNFPPRFSGLQFPNYSSELNVNALELDDSALYLCASSLGTGETGELFFGEGSRLTVL.

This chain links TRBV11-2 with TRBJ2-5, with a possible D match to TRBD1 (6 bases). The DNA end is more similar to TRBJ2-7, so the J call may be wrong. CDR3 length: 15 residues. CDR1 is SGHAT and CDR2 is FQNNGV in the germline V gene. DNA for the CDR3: TGTGCCAGCAGCTTAGATCGTGGGACAACGTACGAGCAGTACTTC. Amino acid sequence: CASSLDRGTTYEQYF.

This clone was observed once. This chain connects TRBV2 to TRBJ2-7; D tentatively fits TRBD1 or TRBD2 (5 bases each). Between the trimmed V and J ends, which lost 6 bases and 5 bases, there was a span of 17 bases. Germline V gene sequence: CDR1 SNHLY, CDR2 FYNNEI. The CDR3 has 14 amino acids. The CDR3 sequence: CASSQLRGVDEQYF. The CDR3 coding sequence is TGTGCCAGCAGCCAACTAAGAGGGGTGGACGAGCAGTACTTC.

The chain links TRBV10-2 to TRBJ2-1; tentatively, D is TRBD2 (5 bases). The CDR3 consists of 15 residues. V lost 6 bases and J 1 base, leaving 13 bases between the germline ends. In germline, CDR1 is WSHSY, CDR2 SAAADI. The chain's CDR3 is CASREDRVSYNEQFF. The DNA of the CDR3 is TGCGCCAGCAGGGAGGACCGGGTTTCCTACAATGAGCAGTTCTTC.

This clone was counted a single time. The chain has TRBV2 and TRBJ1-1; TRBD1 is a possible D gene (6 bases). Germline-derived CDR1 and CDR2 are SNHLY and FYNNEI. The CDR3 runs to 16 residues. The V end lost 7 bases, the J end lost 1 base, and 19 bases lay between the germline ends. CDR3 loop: CASTVQGAPSNTEAFF. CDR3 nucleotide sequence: TGTGCCAGCACCGTACAGGGTGCCCCCTCGAACACTGAAGCTTTCTTT.

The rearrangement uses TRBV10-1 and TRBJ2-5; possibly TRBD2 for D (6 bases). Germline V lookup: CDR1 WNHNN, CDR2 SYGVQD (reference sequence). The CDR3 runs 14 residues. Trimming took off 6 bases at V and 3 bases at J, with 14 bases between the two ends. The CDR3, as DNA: TGCGCCAGCAGCCCTGGACTAACAAAAGAGACCCAGTACTTC. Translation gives CASSPGLTKETQYF.

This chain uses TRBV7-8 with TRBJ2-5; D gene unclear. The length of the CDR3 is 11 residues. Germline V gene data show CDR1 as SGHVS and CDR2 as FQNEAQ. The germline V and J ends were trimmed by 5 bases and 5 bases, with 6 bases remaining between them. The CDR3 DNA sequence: TGTGCCAGCAGCCTCGCCGAGACCCAGTACTTC. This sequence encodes CASSLAETQYF.